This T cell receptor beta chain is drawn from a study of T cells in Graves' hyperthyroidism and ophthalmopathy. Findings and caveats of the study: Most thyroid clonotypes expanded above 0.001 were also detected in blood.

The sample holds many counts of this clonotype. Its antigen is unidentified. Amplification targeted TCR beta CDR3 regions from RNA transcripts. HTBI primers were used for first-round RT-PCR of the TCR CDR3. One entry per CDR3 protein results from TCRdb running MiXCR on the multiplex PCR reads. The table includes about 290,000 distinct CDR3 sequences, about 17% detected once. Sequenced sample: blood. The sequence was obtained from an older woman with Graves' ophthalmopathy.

The CDR3 spells CASSQGSAEQYF. The CDR3 DNA follows: TGTGCCAGCAGCCAAGGTAGCGCAGAACAGTACTTC. This sequence joins TRBV3-1 and TRBJ2-7; D possibly corresponds to TRBD2 (5 bases). V lost 1 base and J 10 bases, leaving 11 bases between the germline ends. There are 12 residues in the CDR3. Germline CDR1 reads LGHDT; CDR2 reads YNNKEL (reference sequence).